This T cell receptor beta chain is from a study of blood T cells in healthy people across ages (dated by TCRdb to about 2015). Describing the broader study: Template switching captured roughly one uniquely barcoded TCR beta cDNA molecule per two T cells in model experiments. Age-related changes in TCR beta repertoire diversity were measured in the study by deep sequencing normalized with unique cDNA molecular identifiers. Donors were grouped into four age groups: young (average roughly 15 years), middle-aged (less than 40), aged (about 59) and long-lived (about 82). To avoid experimental bias, donors of different ages were spread randomly across the sequencing lanes. The study analyzed two additional independent replicas of 1 million unique cDNA reads from the same blood draw for two donors, one aged 18 to 29 and one aged 80 or older. Findings and caveats that apply to the study as a whole: Compared with the aged group, more naive CD4+ T cells, fewer expanded clones and increased TCR diversity were shown by the long-lived group, suggesting age selection. Since profiling was done on bulk unsorted PBMCs, naive and antigen-experienced compartments could not be conclusively compared. Because the CMV infection status of the donors was unknown, age-related changes in expanded clonotypes may potentially have been confounded. Observed TCR beta diversity per million T cells fell roughly linearly with age, and a significant reduction was already apparent by age about 43. There was a strong correlation between observed TCR beta diversity and the percentage of naive T cells measured by flow cytometry. Estimates of total diversity based on one million sequenced T cells were considered lower bounds and underestimates.

The library was produced with 5' RACE. TCRdb names Illumina HiSeq 2500 as the instrument used. A second 7 to 11 cycle PCR used a sample-barcoded 5' primer and a J-beta primer mix. A template-switch 5' adaptor carrying 12 random nucleotides introduced a unique molecular identifier onto each TCR beta cDNA molecule. Each sample yielded at least 2.5 million CDR3-containing paired-end reads. First-strand cDNA synthesis was performed from all RNA using the Mint cDNA synthesis kit, with priming by a TRBC-specific oligonucleotide. All cDNA was treated with uracil-DNA glycosylase and then went through a first 18-cycle PCR with the universal primers M1SS and BC2_uni_R. As for the authors' bioinformatics: For normalization, 1 million high-quality reads, each with a distinct molecular identifier, were randomly selected from each sample. Instead of being binned into consensus sequences, reads that shared molecular identifiers were thrown out. MiTCR, set to a Q25 quality threshold and the strictest error-elimination algorithm, was used for CDR3 identification, clonotype clustering and error correction. A nonparametric unseen species model with Euler transformation was used to estimate a lower bound on total TCR beta diversity. The public reads were reanalyzed by TCRdb: fastp trimming at Q25, MiXCR alignment, in-frame beta chains only. Every distinct CDR3 protein forms one entry, paired with its most common genes and DNA. The V and J calls shown here were made by TCRdb, not taken from the authors' results. The sample has roughly 900,000 distinct CDR3 sequences on record, more than 25% of them singletons. Around a sixth of the sample rests with the top ten.

The 40 or so donors, aged about 6 to 95 years, were systemically healthy Caucasian individuals from Russia. Around 10 milliliters of peripheral blood were drawn from each donor into EDTA-treated Vacutainer tubes. Ficoll-Paque density-gradient centrifugation was used to isolate PBMCs, with at least 7 million obtained per sample. Trizol reagent was used to extract total RNA from the PBMCs, yielding at least 6 micrograms per sample. The percentages of naive CD45RAhigh/CD27high T cells were determined by flow cytometry on a PBMC aliquot from every donor. A note on this clonotype: The clone's antigen remains unknown. Per-nucleotide qualities are absent, and no much larger clonotype sits a single base away.

CDR1 and CDR2 are drawn from the germline V gene: SGHVS, FQNEAQ. V gives up 2 bases and J gives up 0 bases, and the segment between their germline ends measures 17 bases. The CDR3, cysteine through phenylalanine, is 19 amino acids long. The retained sequence is limited to the CDR3, 57 bases, with the frame set at the first base. This chain is built from TRBV7-8 and TRBJ1-6, and perhaps TRBD1 as D gene, on 5 matching bases. The sequence derives from an elderly woman in good health. Sequencing was performed on blood. The CDR3 amino acid sequence is: CASSLRAGHPRSYNSPLHF. Read as DNA, the sequence is TGTGCCAGCAGCTTAAGAGCAGGGCACCCTCGCTCCTATAATTCACCCCTCCACTTT.